The present T cell receptor beta chain was sequenced within a study of blood T cell repertoires in COVID-19 (dated by TCRdb to about 2020). Turning to the overall study: The collaborator samples originated in the United States, Italy and Spain and spanned the acute and convalescent phases of COVID-19. A de-identified subject ID, COVID-19 status, age in years and sex were almost always included in the sample metadata. The repertoires were released in a freely available public database intended as a resource for research on the immune response to SARS-CoV-2. Deeply sampled blood TCRbeta repertoires from subjects exposed to, actively infected with, or recovered from COVID-19 were included in the dataset. The material from the prospective study consisted of cDNA or gDNA derived from T cells, B-cell-depleted T cells, or PBMCs. Where available, HLA class I and class II types were obtained from metadata supplied by the sample provider rather than from assay-based typing. The samples were drawn from two sources: the first 160 participants of the ongoing ImmuneRACE study, and fewer than 1,500 subjects contributed by 6 global collaborators.

For CDR1 and CDR2, the germline V gene (reference sequence) lists LNHDA and SQIVND. Deletion took 9 bases off V and 0 bases off J, with a span of 9 bases between the germline ends. The CDR3 contains 14 residues, cysteine and phenylalanine counted. The read is trimmed to its CDR3 DNA, 42 bases read in frame from base 1. TCRbeta CDR3 regions were amplified from genomic DNA using the immunoSEQ Assay, a bias-controlled multiplex PCR. Per the source publication's procedure: The number of nucleated cells in each sample was estimated by amplification of reference gene primers within the assay. Sequence reads were collapsed and filtered to measure the absolute abundance of every unique TCRbeta CDR3 rearrangement. For each sample, productive Simpson clonality was calculated by taking the square root of Simpson's diversity index across productive rearrangements. Drawn from immuneACCESS, this table holds only the in-frame rearrangements with V and J called that TCRdb kept. Clones are partly lost; checked studies trace under half to an unresolved V gene and leave the rest unexplained. The V and J calls and the clone size are those of that table, but D and trimming were determined from the DNA. The sample data list 200,000 to 250,000 clones, and about 86% of these were observed just once. Jointly, the top ten make up approximately 6.2% of the sample.

Samples from volunteer blood donors who had recovered from COVID-19 were contributed by a second Seattle source. The collaborating institutions used their own protocols to collect whole blood in K2EDTA tubes. Collaborator samples were shipped for TCRbeta analysis as frozen whole blood, isolated PBMCs, or DNA extracted from either sample type. The count of this clone is one. Its recognized antigen is unknown. No per-base quality is available; no much larger clone lies one base away. On the study overall, not on this receptor specifically: The amount of clinical and demographic metadata varied by source and participant and was provided uncurated.

The TCR comes from a man aged 55 to 70 who had recovered from COVID-19. The chain couples TRBV19 to TRBJ2-6, and TRBD1 may be the D gene, going by 6 matching bases. Sequenced: peripheral blood. The CDR3 loop reads CASLQGSGANVLTF. The sequenced DNA is TGTGCCAGCTTACAGGGCTCTGGGGCCAACGTCCTGACTTTC.